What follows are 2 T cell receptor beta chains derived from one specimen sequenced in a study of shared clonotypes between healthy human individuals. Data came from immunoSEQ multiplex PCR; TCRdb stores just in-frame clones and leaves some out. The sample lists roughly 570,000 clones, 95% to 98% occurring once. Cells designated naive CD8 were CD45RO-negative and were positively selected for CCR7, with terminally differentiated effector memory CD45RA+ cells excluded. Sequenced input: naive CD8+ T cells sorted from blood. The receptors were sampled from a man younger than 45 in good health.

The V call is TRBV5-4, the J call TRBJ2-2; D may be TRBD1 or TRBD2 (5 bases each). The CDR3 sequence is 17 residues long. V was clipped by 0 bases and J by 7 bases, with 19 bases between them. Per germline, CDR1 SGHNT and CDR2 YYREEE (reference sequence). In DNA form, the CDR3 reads TGTGCCAGCAGCTTGGTGTCGGTGGGGGTCGAAGTCGGGGAGCTGTTTTTT. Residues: CASSLVSVGVEVGELFF.

The CDR3: CAWDVGASGNQPQHF. For the CDR3, the DNA is TGTGCCTGGGACGTGGGGGCGAGTGGGAATCAGCCCCAGCATTTT. V usage is TRBV30 and J usage is TRBJ1-5; a weak D match, TRBD1 (6 bases). Per the germline V gene, CDR1 is GTSNPN and CDR2 is SVGIG (reference sequence). The CDR3 has 15 residues. V was shortened by 5 bases and J by 4 bases, with 18 bases between the two germline ends. The variable domain in full, completed from reference TRBV30 and TRBJ1-5, reads SQTIHQWPATLVQPVGSPLSLECTVEGTSNPNLYWYRQAAGRGLQLLFYSVGIGQISSEVPQNLSASRPQDRQFILSSKKLLLSDSGFYLCAWDVGASGNQPQHFGDGTRLSIL.